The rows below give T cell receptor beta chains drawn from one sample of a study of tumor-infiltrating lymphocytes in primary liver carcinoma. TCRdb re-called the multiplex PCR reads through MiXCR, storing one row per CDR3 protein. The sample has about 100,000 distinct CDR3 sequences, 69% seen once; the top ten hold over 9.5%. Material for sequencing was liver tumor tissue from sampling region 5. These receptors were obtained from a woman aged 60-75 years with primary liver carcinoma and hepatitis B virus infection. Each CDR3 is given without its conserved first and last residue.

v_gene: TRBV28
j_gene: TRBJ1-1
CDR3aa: ASGASLGQGTEAF

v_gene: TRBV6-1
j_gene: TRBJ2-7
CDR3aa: ASSVLGEGPYEQY

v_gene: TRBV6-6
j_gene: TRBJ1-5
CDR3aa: ASSTTGGRQPQH

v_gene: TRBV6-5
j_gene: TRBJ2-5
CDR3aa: ASSLSGTSGQETQY

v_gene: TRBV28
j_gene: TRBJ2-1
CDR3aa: ASSLPGTVSYNEQF

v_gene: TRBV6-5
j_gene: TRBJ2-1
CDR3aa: ASQREGPNEQF

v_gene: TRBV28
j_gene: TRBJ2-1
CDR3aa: ASSRLGTEQF

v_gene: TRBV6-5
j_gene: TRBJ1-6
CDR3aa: ASSPGFQSSYNSPLR

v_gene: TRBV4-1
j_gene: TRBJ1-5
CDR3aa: ASSHRVLTGIGQPQD

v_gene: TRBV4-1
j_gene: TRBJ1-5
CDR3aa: ASSRTTGGNSNQPQH

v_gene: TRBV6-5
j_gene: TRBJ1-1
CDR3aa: ASSYGQGGTEAS

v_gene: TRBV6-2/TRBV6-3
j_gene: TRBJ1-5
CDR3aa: ACSSYRETQPQH

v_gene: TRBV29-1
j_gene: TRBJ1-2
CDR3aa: SVRGQTYGYT

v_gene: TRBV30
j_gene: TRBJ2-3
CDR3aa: VWSVQVGVTDTQY

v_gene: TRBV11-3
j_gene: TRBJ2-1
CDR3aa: ASSSGTRGKLERF

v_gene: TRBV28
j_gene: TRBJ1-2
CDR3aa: ASNAANYGYT

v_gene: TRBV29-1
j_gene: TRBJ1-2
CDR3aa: SVERGSYGYT

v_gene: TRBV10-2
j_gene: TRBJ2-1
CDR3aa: ASVGTTAGEQF

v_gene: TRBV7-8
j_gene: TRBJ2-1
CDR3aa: ASSLVSWGNYNEQF

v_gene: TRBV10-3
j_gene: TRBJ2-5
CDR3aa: ASGTSGGGTQY

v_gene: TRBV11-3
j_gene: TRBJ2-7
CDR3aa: VSSPGTGDNYEQY

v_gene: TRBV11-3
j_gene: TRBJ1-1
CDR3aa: VSIRLDRGLAF

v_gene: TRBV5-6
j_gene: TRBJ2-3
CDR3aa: ASSIDRSTDTQY

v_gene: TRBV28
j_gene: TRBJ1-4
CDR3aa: ASSNRQGGEKLF

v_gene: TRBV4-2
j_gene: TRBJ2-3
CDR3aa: ASSQTDRSTDTQC

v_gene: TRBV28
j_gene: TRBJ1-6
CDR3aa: AGTPPAWLRSPLH